A single sample gave rise to the 17 T cell receptor beta chains below, sequenced in a study of blood T cell repertoires in COVID-19. The assay was immunoSEQ multiplex PCR, and TCRdb's table has in-frame clones only and misses some. This table holds around 46,000 clones, 82% found once. Specimen: peripheral blood. All receptors come from a man between 35 and 55 years old with acute or convalescent COVID-19.

The genes are TRBV18 and TRBJ2-7; TRBD2 matches 8 bases. This CDR3 has 16 amino acids. Germline V lookup: CDR1 KGHSH, CDR2 LQKENI. Trimming took 3 bases from V and 5 from J; bases not matched to a gene: 12. In nucleotides, the CDR3 is TGTGCCAGCTCACCGCCATCGGGGGGGGCGTCCCACGAGCAGTACTTC. Translating it yields CASSPPSGGASHEQYF. Full variable domain (outside the CDR3, taken from reference TRBV18 and TRBJ2-7): NAGVMQNPRHLVRRRGQEARLRCSPMKGHSHVYWYRQLPEEGLKFMVYLQKENIIDESGMPKERFSAEFPKEGPSILRIQQVVRGDSAAYFCASSPPSGGASHEQYFGPGTRLTVT.

The rearrangement uses TRBV7-2 and TRBJ1-2, with no clear D. The V gene's germline CDR1 is SGHTA and CDR2 FQGNSA. The V end lost 3 bases, the J end lost 8 bases, and 16 bases lay between the germline ends. The CDR3 runs 14 residues. CDR3 amino acids: CASSFAREVGGYTF. The CDR3 bases are TGTGCCAGCAGCTTTGCCCGAGAGGTAGGCGGCTACACCTTC. Using reference TRBV7-2 and TRBJ1-2 for the parts outside the CDR3, the full variable domain is GAGVSQSPSNKVTEKGKDVELRCDPISGHTALYWYRQSLGQGLEFLIYFQGNSAPDKSGLPSDRFSAERTGGSVSTLTIQRTQQEDSAVYLCASSFAREVGGYTFGSGTRLTVV.

The V and J genes are TRBV6-5 and TRBJ1-4, with D tentatively TRBD1 (6 bases). V gave up 6 bases and J gave up 5 bases, with 13 bases separating them. From germline, CDR1 is MNHEY and CDR2 SVGAGI. The CDR3 consists of 14 residues. CDR3 sequence reads: CASSSETGNEKLFF. CDR3 nucleotides: TGTGCCAGCAGCTCTGAAACAGGGAATGAAAAACTGTTTTTT.

The chain has TRBV11-2 and TRBJ2-5; 7 nucleotides match TRBD1. The CDR3 has 14 residues. Germline values: CDR1 SGHAT, CDR2 FQNNGV. J was trimmed by 4 bases and V by 5 bases; bases with no gene match: 7. The CDR3, as DNA: TGTGCCAGCAGCCCGACAGGGATGATAGAGACCCAGTACTTC. This translates into CASSPTGMIETQYF.

The chain couples TRBV6-6 to TRBJ2-1, with 7 bases identical to TRBD1. Trimming removed 5 bases from V and 0 bases from J; junction bases left unmatched: 7. This CDR3 is 16 amino acids long. Germline V gives CDR1 MNHNY, CDR2 SVGAGI (reference sequence). This chain's CDR3 is CASSAGTASSYNEQFF. As DNA, the CDR3 is TGTGCCAGCAGTGCCGGGACAGCGAGCTCCTACAATGAGCAGTTCTTC.

This rearrangement joins TRBV5-3 to TRBJ2-7; 7 bases match TRBD1. TRBV5-3 is an open reading frame, and its role is uncertain. The J segment lost 4 bases and the V segment lost 2 bases, leaving 6 bases of the junction unmatched. The CDR3 runs 14 residues. In DNA, the CDR3 is TGTGCCAGAAGCTTATGGGCAGGGGGATACGAGCAGTACTTC. It encodes CARSLWAGGYEQYF.

The V and J genes are TRBV5-1 and TRBJ2-1, with D possibly matching TRBD1 (6 bases). V was shortened by 4 bases and J by 10 bases, with 18 bases between the two germline ends. CDR1 SGHRS and CDR2 YFSETQ come from the germline V gene. This CDR3 is 14 amino acids long. CDR3 sequence reads: CASSLPGHTQEQFF. The DNA for the CDR3 is TGCGCCAGCAGCCTCCCGGGACACACACAGGAGCAGTTCTTC.

The rearrangement uses TRBV29-1 and TRBJ1-2; 9 bases are a match to TRBD1. Trimming at V came to 7 bases and at J to 4 bases, leaving 7 bases not matched to a gene. This CDR3 region has 13 residues. Germline V gives CDR1 SQVTM, CDR2 ANQGSEA. CDR3 residues: CSAGGQGSYGYTF. The DNA of the CDR3 is TGCAGCGCCGGAGGACAGGGGAGCTATGGCTACACCTTC. The complete variable domain, with remaining parts taken from reference TRBV29-1 and TRBJ1-2, reads SAVISQKPSRDICQRGTSLTIQCQVDSQVTMMFWYRQQPGQSLTLIATANQGSEATYESGFVIDKFPISRPNLTFSTLTVSNMSPEDSSIYLCSAGGQGSYGYTFGSGTRLTVV.

This clone has just a few counts. The chain combines TRBV5-6 with TRBJ1-2; TRBD1 is a possible D gene (5 bases). Germline CDR1 is SGHDT and CDR2 is YYEEEE. The CDR3 has 14 residues. V was trimmed by 6 bases and J by 5 bases, leaving 17 bases between them. CDR3 residues: CASTRGVTRYGYTF. The DNA of the CDR3 is TGTGCCAGCACCCGGGGGGTAACCCGGTATGGCTACACCTTC.

This chain links TRBV30 with TRBJ1-2; the D gene is possibly TRBD1 (5 bases). The germline V and J ends were trimmed by 0 bases and 4 bases, with 15 bases remaining between them. The CDR3 is made up of 15 amino acids. Germline CDR1 reads GTSNPN; CDR2 reads SVGIG (reference sequence). CDR3 loop: CAWSVRGVNSYGYTF. The CDR3 nucleotides are TGTGCCTGGAGTGTAAGGGGTGTGAATTCCTATGGCTACACCTTC.

Only a few counts were recorded for this clone. The rearrangement links TRBV4-3 to TRBJ2-7, with 8 bases aligning to TRBD1. This CDR3 is 14 amino acids long. CDR1 and CDR2 (germline): LGHNA, YSLEER. J was trimmed by 6 bases and V by 4 bases; bases with no gene match: 8. CDR3 residues: CASSRRQGSSEQYF. DNA of the CDR3: TGCGCCAGCAGCCGTCGACAGGGGTCGAGCGAGCAGTACTTC.

The V gene is TRBV9, the J gene TRBJ2-7, with a tentative D call TRBD1 (6 bases). In germline, CDR1 is SGDLS, CDR2 YYNGEE. V dropped 0 bases and J dropped 7 bases, with 17 bases sitting between them. The CDR3 loop spans 15 amino acids. CDR3 protein: CASSVGLGGMVEQYF. CDR3 in DNA: TGTGCCAGCAGCGTAGGGTTAGGGGGAATGGTAGAGCAGTACTTC.

V usage is TRBV4-3 and J usage is TRBJ2-3; tentative D call: TRBD2 (5 bases). The CDR3 totals 16 residues. With 4 bases removed from V and 2 bases from J, the gap between germline ends came to 16 bases. The germline V gene has CDR1 LGHNA and CDR2 YSLEER. CDR3 DNA: TGCGCCAGCAGCCTCGATCGCCTGACTATCACAGATACGCAGTATTTT. This codes for CASSLDRLTITDTQYF.

The rearrangement links TRBV9 to TRBJ1-3; D gene unclear. CDR1 and CDR2 from the germline V gene are SGDLS and YYNGEE. The CDR3 runs to 13 residues. V was shortened by 4 bases and J by 2 bases, with 7 bases between the two germline ends. The CDR3 DNA reads TGTGCCAGCAGCCGAGATACTGGAAACACCATATATTTT. It translates to CASSRDTGNTIYF.

The chain employs TRBV6-5 and TRBJ1-1; TRBD1 agrees at 7 bases. The CDR3 runs 11 residues. Germline V gives CDR1 MNHEY, CDR2 SVGAGI. With 11 bases clipped from V and 5 bases from J, the junction kept 5 bases outside the gene matches. The CDR3 DNA sequence: TGTGCCGCGACAGGGTGGACTGAAGCTTTCTTT. It is translated as CAATGWTEAFF.

The chain combines TRBV6-4 with TRBJ2-3; tentative D call: TRBD2 (6 bases). Trimming cost V 6 bases and J 3 bases, with 16 bases left between them. CDR3 length equals 15 residues. Germline-derived CDR1 and CDR2 are MRHNA and SNTAGT. CDR3 DNA: TGTGCCAGCAGCTGGGGACTCCTAAAAACAGATACGCAGTATTTT. It translates to CASSWGLLKTDTQYF.

This chain links TRBV5-1 with TRBJ1-1, with TRBD1 matching over 7 bases. J lost 6 bases, V lost 0 bases, and 5 bases had no gene match. The CDR3 totals 14 residues. CDR1 is SGHRS and CDR2 is YFSETQ in the germline V gene. CDR3 bases: TGCGCCAGCAGCTTGGGACAGGGCCCTTCTGAAGCTTTCTTT. This encodes CASSLGQGPSEAFF. The full variable domain, its missing parts supplied by reference TRBV5-1 and TRBJ1-1, is KAGVTQTPRYLIKTRGQQVTLSCSPISGHRSVSWYQQTPGQGLQFLFEYFSETQRNKGNFPGRFSGRQFSNSRSEMNVSTLELGDSALYLCASSLGQGPSEAFFGQGTRLTVV.